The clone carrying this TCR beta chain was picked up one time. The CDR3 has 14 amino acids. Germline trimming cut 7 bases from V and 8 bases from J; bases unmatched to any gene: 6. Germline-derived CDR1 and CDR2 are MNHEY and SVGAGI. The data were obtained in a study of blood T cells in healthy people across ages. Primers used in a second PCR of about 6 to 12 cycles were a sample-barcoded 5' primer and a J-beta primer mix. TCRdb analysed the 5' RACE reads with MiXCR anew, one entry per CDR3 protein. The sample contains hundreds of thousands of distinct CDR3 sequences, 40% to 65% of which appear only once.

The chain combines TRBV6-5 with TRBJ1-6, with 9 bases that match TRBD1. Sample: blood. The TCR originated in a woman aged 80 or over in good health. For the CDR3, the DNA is TGTGCCAGCACGCGAGGACAGGGGTATTCACCCCTCCACTTT. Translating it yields CASTRGQGYSPLHF.